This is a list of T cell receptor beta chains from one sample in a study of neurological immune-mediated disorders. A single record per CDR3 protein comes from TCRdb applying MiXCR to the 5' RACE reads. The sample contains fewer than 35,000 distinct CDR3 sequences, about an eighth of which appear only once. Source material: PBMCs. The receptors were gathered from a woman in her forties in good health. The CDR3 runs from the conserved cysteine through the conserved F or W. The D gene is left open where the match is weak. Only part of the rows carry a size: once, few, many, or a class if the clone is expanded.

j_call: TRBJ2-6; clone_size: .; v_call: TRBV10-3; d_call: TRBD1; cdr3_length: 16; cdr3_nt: TGTGCCACTGGACAGGGGACGAGCTCTGGGGCCAACGTCCTGACTTTC; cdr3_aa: CATGQGTSSGANVLTF
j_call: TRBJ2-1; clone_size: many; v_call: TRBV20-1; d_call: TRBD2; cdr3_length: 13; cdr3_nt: TGCAGTGCTAGCCCCAGCGGGAGATATGAGCAGTTCTTC; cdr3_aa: CSASPSGRYEQFF
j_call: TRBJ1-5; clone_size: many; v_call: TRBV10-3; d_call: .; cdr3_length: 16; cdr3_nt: TGTGCCATCAGTGAGTCGATCGGACGGGGAAATCAGCCCCAGCATTTT; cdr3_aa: CAISESIGRGNQPQHF
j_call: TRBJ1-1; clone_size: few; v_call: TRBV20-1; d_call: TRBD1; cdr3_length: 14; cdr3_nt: TGCAGTGCCAGAGCGCGGACAGGGTCCACTGAAGCTTTCTTT; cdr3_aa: CSARARTGSTEAFF
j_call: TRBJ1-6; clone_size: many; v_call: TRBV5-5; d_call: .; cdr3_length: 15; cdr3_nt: TGTGCCAGCAGTCCAGCTGGTTTCGTTAATTCACCCCTCCACTTT; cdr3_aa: CASSPAGFVNSPLHF
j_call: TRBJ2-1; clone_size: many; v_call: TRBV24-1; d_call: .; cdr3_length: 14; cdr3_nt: TGTGCCACCAGTGATTTTTTCGGGACCGATGAGCAGTTCTTC; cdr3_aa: CATSDFFGTDEQFF
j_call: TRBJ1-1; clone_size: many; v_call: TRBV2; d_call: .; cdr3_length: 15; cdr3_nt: TGTGCCAGCCGCGGACAGATATCGGAGAACACTGAAGCTTTCTTT; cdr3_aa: CASRGQISENTEAFF
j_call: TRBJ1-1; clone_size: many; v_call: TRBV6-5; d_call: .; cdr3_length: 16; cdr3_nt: TGTGCCAGCAGTTACTCCCGAGACAGACTCGGGACTGAAGCTTTCTTT; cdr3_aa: CASSYSRDRLGTEAFF
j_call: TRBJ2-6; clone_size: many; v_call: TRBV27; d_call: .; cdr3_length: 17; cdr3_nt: TGTGCCAGCAGTTCGGGAGTACGGGTATCTGGGGCCAACGTCCTGACTTTC; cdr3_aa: CASSSGVRVSGANVLTF
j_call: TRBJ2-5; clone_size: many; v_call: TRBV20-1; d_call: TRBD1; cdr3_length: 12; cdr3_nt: TGCAGTGCTCCAGGGGGCGCGGAGACCCAGTACTTC; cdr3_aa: CSAPGGAETQYF
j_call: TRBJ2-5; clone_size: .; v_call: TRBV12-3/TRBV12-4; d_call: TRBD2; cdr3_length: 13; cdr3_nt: TGTGCCAGCGGGACTAGCTGGGGAGAGACCCAGTACTTC; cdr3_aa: CASGTSWGETQYF
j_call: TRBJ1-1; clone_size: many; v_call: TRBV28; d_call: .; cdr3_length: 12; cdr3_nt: TGTGCCAGCAATGGTTTGAACACTGAAGCTTTCTTT; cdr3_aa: CASNGLNTEAFF
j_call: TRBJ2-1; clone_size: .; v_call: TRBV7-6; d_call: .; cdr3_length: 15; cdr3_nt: TGTGCCAGCAGCTTCACGTCCGGGGGAACCGGTGAGCAGTTCTTC; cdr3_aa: CASSFTSGGTGEQFF
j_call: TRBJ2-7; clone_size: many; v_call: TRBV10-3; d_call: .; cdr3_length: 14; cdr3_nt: TGTGCCATCAGTGACAGGGGAAGCTCCTACGAGCAGTACTTC; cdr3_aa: CAISDRGSSYEQYF
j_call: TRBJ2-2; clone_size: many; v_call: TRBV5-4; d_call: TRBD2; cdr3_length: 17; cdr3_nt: TGTGCCAGCAGGCTGGGGCTAGCGGGGGGAAACACCGGGGAGCTGTTTTTT; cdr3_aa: CASRLGLAGGNTGELFF
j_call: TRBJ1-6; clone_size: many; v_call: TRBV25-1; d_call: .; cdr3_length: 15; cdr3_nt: TGTGCCAGCGGAACAGGAGTAAACTATAATTCACCCCTCCACTTT; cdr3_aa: CASGTGVNYNSPLHF
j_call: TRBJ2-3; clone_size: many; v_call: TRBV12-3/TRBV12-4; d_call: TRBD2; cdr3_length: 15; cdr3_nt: TGTGCCAGCAGTGGGACTAGGGGGGGCGGAGATACGCAGTATTTT; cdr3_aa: CASSGTRGGGDTQYF
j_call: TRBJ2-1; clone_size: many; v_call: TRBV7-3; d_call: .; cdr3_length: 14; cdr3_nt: TGTGCCAGCAGTCAAGGGTTGGTCTACAATGAGCAGTTCTTC; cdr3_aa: CASSQGLVYNEQFF
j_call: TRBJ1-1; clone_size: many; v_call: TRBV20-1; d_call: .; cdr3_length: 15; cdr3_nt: TGCAGTGCAGACCCCTTTGAGGGCGTAGACACTGAAGCTTTCTTT; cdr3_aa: CSADPFEGVDTEAFF
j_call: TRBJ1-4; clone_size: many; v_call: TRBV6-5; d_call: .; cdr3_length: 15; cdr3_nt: TGTGCCAGCAAGAGTCTCTCGGGCGGACATGAAAAACTGTTTTTT; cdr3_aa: CASKSLSGGHEKLFF
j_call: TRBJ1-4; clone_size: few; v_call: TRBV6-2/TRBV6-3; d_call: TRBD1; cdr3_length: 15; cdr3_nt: TGTGCCAGCAGCTCCCATCGGACAGGGGATGAAAAACTGTTTTTT; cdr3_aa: CASSSHRTGDEKLFF
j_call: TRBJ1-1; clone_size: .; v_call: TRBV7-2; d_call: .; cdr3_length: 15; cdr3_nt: TGTGCCAGCAGCTTTTTGGTGGATATGAACACTGAAGCTTTCTTC; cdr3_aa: CASSFLVDMNTEAFF
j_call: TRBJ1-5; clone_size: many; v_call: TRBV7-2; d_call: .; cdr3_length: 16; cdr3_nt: TGTGCCAGCAGCTTAGGGGCGGGACTTAGCAATCAGCCCCAGCATTTT; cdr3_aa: CASSLGAGLSNQPQHF
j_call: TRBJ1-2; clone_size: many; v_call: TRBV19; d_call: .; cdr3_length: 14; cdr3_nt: TGTGCCAGTAGTGAACGGACTCCTCCTTATGGCTACACCTTC; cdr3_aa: CASSERTPPYGYTF
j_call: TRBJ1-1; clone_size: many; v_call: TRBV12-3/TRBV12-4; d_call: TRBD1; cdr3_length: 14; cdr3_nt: TGTGCCAGCAGTCGATCGGGCAGGGGGACTGAAGCTTTCTTT; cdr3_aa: CASSRSGRGTEAFF
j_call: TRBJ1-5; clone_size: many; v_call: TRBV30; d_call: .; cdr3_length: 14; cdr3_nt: TGTGCCTGGAGTGCAGGCGGGGGGGATGGGCCCCAGCATTTT; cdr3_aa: CAWSAGGGDGPQHF
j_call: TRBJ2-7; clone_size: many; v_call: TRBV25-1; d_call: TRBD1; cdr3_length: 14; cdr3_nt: TGTGCCAGCAGTGACCGGACAGGGACCTACGAGCAGTACTTC; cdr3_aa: CASSDRTGTYEQYF
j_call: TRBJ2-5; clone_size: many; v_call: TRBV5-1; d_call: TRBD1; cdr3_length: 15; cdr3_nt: TGCGCCAGCAGGAGGGGGACAGGGAGTGCGGAGACCCAGTACTTC; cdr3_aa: CASRRGTGSAETQYF
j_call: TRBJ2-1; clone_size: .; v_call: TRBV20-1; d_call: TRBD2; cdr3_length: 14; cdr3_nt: TGCAGTGAACGGGGACTATTATCCTACAATGAGCAGTTCTTC; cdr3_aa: CSERGLLSYNEQFF
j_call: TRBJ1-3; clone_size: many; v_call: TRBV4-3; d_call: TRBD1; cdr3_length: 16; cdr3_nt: TGCGCCAGCAGCCAGGACAGGGGGCTTTCTGGAAACACCATATATTTT; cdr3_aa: CASSQDRGLSGNTIYF
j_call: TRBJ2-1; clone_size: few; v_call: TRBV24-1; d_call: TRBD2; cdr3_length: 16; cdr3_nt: TGTGCCACCAGTGATCCTTCTAGCGGGAGGTACAATGAGCAGTTCTTC; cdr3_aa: CATSDPSSGRYNEQFF
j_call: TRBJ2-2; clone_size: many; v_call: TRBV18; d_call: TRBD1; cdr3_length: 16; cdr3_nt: TGTGCCAGCTCACCTCGGACAGGGTCCGGCACCGGGGAGCTGTTTTTT; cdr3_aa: CASSPRTGSGTGELFF
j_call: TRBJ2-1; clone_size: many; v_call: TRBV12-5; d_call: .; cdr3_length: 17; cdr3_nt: TGTGCTAGTGGTTTGGTACCTGGACAGTCGAACTACAATGAGCAGTTCTTC; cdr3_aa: CASGLVPGQSNYNEQFF